This T cell receptor beta chain was documented in a study of T-cell reconstitution after alpha-beta-depleted transplantation in children. Study observations and caveats: TCRbeta diversity was high at day 60 in some patients (a result of surviving recipient T cells and thymic progenitors). T-cell counts and diversity were attributed mostly to newly produced T cells one year after transplant. Alpha-beta T cells about two months after transplant reportedly derived from several hundred expanded graft clones.

Worth noting for this clonotype: Its antigen is unknown.

Trimming took off 2 bases at V and 5 bases at J, with 7 bases between the two ends. The CDR3 loop spans 12 amino acids. Germline values: CDR1 SNHLY, CDR2 FYNNEI. Unique molecular identifiers were incorporated when the TCRbeta library was constructed. TCRdb ran MiXCR on the PCR reads and lists one entry per CDR3 protein. The data contain over 150,000 distinct CDR3 sequences, about 6.6% of them singletons. The sequence came from a boy between 2 and 10 years old with acute lymphoblastic leukemia, due to receive a stem cell transplant. J is TRBJ2-7 and V is TRBV2; TRBD1 might be the D (6 bases). The sample was PBMCs, taken before TCRalphabeta/CD19-depleted stem cell transplant. CDR3 nucleotides: TGTGCCAGCAGTGAACAGGGGAACGAGCAGTACTTC. It encodes CASSEQGNEQYF. The full variable domain, its missing parts supplied by reference TRBV2 and TRBJ2-7, is EPEVTQTPSHQVTQMGQEVILRCVPISNHLYFYWYRQILGQKVEFLVSFYNNEISEKSEIFDDQFSVERPDGSNFTLKIRSTKLEDSAMYFCASSEQGNEQYFGPGTRLTVT.